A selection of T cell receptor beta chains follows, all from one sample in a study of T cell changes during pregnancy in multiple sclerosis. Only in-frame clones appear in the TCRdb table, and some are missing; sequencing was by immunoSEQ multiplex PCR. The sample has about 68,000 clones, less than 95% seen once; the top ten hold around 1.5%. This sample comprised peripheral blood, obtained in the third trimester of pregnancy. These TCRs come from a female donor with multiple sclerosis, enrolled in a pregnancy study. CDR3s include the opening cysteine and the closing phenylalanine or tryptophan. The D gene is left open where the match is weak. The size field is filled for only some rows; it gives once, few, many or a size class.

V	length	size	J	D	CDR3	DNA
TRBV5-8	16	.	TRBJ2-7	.	CASNNGRVLVWDEQYF	TGTGCCAGCAATAACGGCCGGGTCTTGGTTTGGGACGAGCAGTACTTC
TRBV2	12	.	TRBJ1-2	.	CASSEGHYGYTF	TGTGCCAGCAGTGAGGGGCACTATGGCTACACCTTC
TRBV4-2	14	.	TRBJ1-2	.	CASLWDLKLRGYTF	TGTGCCAGCCTCTGGGACTTGAAATTGAGGGGCTACACCTTC
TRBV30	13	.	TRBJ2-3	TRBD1	CAYNRGRTDTQYF	TGTGCCTATAACAGGGGGCGGACAGATACGCAGTATTTT
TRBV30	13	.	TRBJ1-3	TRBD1	CAWSVGTVITIYF	TGTGCCTGGAGTGTCGGGACAGTGATCACCATATATTTT
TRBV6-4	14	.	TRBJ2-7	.	CARGGGRVFYEQYF	TGTGCCAGGGGCGGTGGGCGGGTTTTCTACGAGCAGTACTTC
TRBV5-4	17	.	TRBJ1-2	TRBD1	CASHAGTATKFNYGYTF	TGTGCCAGCCACGCCGGGACAGCAACTAAATTCAACTATGGCTACACCTTC
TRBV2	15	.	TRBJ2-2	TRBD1	CASRPGTGPTGELFF	TGTGCCAGCAGACCCGGGACAGGGCCCACCGGGGAGCTGTTTTTT
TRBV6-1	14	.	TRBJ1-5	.	CASSDIWGDQPQHF	TGTGCCAGCAGTGATATTTGGGGGGATCAGCCCCAGCATTTT
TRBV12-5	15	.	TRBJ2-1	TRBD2	CASGVAGGWVNEQFF	TGTGCTAGTGGGGTAGCGGGGGGGTGGGTCAATGAGCAGTTCTTC
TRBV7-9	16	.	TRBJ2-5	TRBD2	CASSLVGLAGAETQYF	TGTGCCAGCAGCTTAGTGGGACTAGCGGGAGCAGAGACCCAGTACTTC
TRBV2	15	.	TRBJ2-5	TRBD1	CASSRGQGRQETQYF	TGTGCCAGCAGCAGGGGACAGGGCAGGCAAGAGACCCAGTACTTC
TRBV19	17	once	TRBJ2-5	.	CASSIAAGSRLWETQYF	TGTGCCAGTAGTATAGCTGCAGGCTCCCGTCTTTGGGAGACCCAGTACTTC
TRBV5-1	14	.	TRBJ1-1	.	CASSSVIMNTEAFF	TGCGCCAGCAGCTCGGTAATCATGAACACTGAAGCTTTCTTT
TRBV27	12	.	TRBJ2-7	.	CASSRTGSEQYF	TGTGCCAGCAGCCGCACAGGTTCCGAGCAGTACTTC
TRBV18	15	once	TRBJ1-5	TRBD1	CASSPPGQGDQPQHF	TGTGCCAGCTCACCCCCGGGACAGGGAGATCAGCCCCAGCATTTT
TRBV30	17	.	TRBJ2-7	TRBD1	CAWRNLDRGPNSYEQYF	TGTGCCTGGAGGAACCTAGACAGGGGACCTAACTCCTACGAGCAGTACTTC
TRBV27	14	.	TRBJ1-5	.	CASSFRRGFSAQHF	TGTGCCAGCAGTTTTCGGCGGGGATTCTCGGCCCAGCATTTT
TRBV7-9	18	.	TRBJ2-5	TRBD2	CASSRSYGTSGIRETQYF	TGTGCCAGCAGTCGTTCCTATGGGACTAGCGGGATCCGGGAGACCCAGTACTTC
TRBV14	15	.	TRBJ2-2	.	CASSQVRGIPGELFF	TGTGCCAGCAGCCAAGTTCGCGGCATCCCCGGGGAGCTGTTTTTT
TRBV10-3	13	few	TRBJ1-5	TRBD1	CAINDRAGQPQHF	TGTGCCATCAACGACAGGGCCGGTCAGCCCCAGCATTTT
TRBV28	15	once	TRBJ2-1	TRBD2	CASSKGGGSYNEQFF	TGTGCCAGCAGCAAGGGCGGGGGCTCCTACAATGAGCAGTTCTTC
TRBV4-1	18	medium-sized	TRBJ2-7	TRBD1	CASSQDPGSGGFVYEQYF	TGCGCCAGCAGCCAAGACCCAGGGTCAGGGGGCTTCGTCTACGAGCAGTACTTC
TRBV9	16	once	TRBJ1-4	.	CASSAYSWGGNEKLFF	TGTGCCAGCAGCGCGTACAGCTGGGGGGGGAATGAAAAACTGTTTTTT
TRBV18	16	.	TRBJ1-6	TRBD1	CASSPGQGRHNSPLHF	TGTGCCAGCTCACCGGGACAGGGGAGACATAATTCACCCCTCCACTTT
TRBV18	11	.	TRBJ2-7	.	CASSPLVEQYF	TGTGCCAGCTCACCACTAGTCGAGCAGTACTTC
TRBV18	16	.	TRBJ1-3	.	CASSSLLPGNGNTIYF	TGTGCCAGCTCGTCTTTACTGCCGGGGAATGGAAACACCATATATTTT
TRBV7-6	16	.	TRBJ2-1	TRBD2	CASSIGGAGVYNEQFF	TGTGCCAGCAGCATCGGGGGGGCCGGAGTCTACAATGAGCAGTTCTTC
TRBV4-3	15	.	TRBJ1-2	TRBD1	CASSQQTGGASGYTF	TGCGCCAGCAGCCAACAAACAGGGGGCGCGTCTGGCTACACCTTC
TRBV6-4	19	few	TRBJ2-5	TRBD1	CASSDATKLQGMHEETQYF	TGTGCCAGCAGTGACGCGACCAAATTACAGGGGATGCACGAGGAGACCCAGTACTTC
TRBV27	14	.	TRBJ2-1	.	CASRAGSSYNEQFF	TGTGCCAGCAGGGCGGGGAGCTCCTACAATGAGCAGTTCTTC
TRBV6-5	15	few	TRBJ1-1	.	CASGRGLIMNTEAFF	TGTGCCAGCGGGAGGGGCTTGATCATGAACACTGAAGCTTTCTTT